This T cell receptor beta chain was sequenced in a study of CD4 T cells in relation to SARS-CoV-2 and coronaviruses. TCRdb's table, derived via immunoSEQ multiplex PCR, lists solely in-frame clones and lacks some. In the table there are tens of thousands of clones, 86% of which are singletons. This CDR3 contains 13 residues. Germline V gene sequence: CDR1 MNHNY, CDR2 SVGAGI (reference sequence). Trimming took 8 bases from V and 5 from J, leaving 10 bases between them. This clone appeared once. Unexposed donor CD4+ T cells date from about 2010-2018, before the COVID-19 pandemic. Material: memory CD4+ T cells from PBMCs. The V and J genes are TRBV6-6 and TRBJ1-6; tentative D call: TRBD1 (6 bases). The TCR was taken from a human donor in good health. The CDR3 region has the DNA TGTGCCAGCTGGCGACAGGATAATTCACCCCTCCACTTT. Encoded protein: CASWRQDNSPLHF.